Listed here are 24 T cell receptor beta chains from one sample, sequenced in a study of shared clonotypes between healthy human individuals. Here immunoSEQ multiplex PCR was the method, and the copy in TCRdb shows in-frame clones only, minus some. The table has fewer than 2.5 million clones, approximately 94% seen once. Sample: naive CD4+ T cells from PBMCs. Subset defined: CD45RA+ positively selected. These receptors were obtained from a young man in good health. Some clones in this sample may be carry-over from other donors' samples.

CDR3 in amino acids: CASSFSGTSGYNEQFF. CDR3 nucleotide sequence: TGTGCCAGCAGCTTCTCCGGGACTAGCGGTTACAATGAGCAGTTCTTC. The genes are TRBV9 and TRBJ2-1, with TRBD2 identical over 11 bases. CDR1 and CDR2 (germline): SGDLS, YYNGEE. The CDR3 totals 16 residues. Trimming took 4 bases from V and 4 from J; bases not matched to a gene: 7.

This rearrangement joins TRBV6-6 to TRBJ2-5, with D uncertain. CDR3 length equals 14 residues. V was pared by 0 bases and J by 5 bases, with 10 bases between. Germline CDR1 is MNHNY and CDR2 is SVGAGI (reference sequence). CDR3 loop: CASSYSETRETQYF. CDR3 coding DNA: TGTGCCAGCAGTTACTCGGAGACCCGGGAGACCCAGTACTTC.

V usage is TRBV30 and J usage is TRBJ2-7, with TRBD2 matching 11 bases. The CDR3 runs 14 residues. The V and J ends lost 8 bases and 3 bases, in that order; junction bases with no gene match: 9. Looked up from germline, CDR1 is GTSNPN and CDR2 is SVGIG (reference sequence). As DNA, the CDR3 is TGTGCCGGGGAGGTAGCGGGAGGGCTCTACGAGCAGTACTTC. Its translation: CAGEVAGGLYEQYF.

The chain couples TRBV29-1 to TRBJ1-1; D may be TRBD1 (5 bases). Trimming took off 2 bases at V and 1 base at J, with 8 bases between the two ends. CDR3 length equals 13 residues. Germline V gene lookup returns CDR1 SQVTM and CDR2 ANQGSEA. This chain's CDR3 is CSVEHTGNTEAFF. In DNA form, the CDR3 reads TGCAGCGTTGAACATACAGGGAACACTGAAGCTTTCTTT. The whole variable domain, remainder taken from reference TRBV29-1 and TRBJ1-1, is SAVISQKPSRDICQRGTSLTIQCQVDSQVTMMFWYRQQPGQSLTLIATANQGSEATYESGFVIDKFPISRPNLTFSTLTVSNMSPEDSSIYLCSVEHTGNTEAFFGQGTRLTVV.

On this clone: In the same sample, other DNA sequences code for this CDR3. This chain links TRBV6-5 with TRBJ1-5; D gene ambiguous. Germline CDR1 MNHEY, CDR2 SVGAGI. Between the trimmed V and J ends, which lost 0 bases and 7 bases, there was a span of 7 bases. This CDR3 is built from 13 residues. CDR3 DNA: TGTGCCAGCAGTTACTCGATAAACCAGCCCCAGCATTTT. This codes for CASSYSINQPQHF.

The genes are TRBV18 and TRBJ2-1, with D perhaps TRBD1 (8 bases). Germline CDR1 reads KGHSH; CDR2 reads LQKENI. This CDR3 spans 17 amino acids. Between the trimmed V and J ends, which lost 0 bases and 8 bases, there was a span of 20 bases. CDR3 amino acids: CASSPPKGGSRGHEQFF. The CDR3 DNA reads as TGTGCCAGCTCACCACCCAAGGGCGGGAGCAGGGGGCATGAGCAGTTCTTC. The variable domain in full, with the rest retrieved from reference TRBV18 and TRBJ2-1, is NAGVMQNPRHLVRRRGQEARLRCSPMKGHSHVYWYRQLPEEGLKFMVYLQKENIIDESGMPKERFSAEFPKEGPSILRIQQVVRGDSAAYFCASSPPKGGSRGHEQFFGPGTRLTVL.

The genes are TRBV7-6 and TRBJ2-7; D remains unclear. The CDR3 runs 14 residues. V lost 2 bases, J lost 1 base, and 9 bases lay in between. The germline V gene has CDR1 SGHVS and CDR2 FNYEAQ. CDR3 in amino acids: CASSLQIGSYEQYF. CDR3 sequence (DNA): TGTGCCAGCAGCTTACAGATTGGTTCCTACGAGCAGTACTTC.

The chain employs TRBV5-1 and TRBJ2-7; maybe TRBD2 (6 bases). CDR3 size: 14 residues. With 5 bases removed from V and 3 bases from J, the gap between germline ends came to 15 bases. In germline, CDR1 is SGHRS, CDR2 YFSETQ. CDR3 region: CASSQEGWGYEQYF. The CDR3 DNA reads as TGCGCCAGCAGTCAGGAGGGGTGGGGCTACGAGCAGTACTTC.

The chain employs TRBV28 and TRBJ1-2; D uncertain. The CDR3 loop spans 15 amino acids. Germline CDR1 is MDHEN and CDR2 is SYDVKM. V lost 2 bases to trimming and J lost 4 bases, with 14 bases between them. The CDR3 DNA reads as TGTGCCAGCAGTTTAAATGGTTTGGGTAGCTATGGCTACACCTTC. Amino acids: CASSLNGLGSYGYTF.

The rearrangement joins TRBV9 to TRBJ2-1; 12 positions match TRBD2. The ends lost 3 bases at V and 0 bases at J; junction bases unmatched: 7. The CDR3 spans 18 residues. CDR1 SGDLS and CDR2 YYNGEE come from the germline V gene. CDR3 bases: TGTGCCAGCAGCGGGAGAGTGGGACTAGCGGGCTCCTACAATGAGCAGTTCTTC. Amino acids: CASSGRVGLAGSYNEQFF.

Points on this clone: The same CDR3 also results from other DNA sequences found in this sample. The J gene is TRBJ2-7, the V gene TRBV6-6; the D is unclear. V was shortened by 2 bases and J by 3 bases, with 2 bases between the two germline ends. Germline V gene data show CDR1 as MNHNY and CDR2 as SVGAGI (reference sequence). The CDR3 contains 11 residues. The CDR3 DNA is TGTGCCAGCAGTTACAACTACGAGCAGTACTTC. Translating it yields CASSYNYEQYF.

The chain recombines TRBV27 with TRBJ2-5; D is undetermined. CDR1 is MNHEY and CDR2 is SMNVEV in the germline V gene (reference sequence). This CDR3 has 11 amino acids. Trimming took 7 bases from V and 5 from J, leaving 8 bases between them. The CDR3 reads CASNLPETQYF. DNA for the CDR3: TGTGCCAGCAATCTACCCGAGACCCAGTACTTC.

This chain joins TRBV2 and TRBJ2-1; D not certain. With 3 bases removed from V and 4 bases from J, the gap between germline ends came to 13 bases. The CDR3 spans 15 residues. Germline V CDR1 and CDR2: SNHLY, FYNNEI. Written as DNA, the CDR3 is TGTGCCAGCAGTGATGGCCCGCCTGATTACAATGAGCAGTTCTTC. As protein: CASSDGPPDYNEQFF.

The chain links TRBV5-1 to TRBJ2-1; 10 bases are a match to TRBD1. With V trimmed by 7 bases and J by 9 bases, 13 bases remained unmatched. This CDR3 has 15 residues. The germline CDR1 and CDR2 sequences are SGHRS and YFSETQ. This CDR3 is CASLDPETGGGEQFF. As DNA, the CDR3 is TGCGCCAGCTTGGACCCGGAGACAGGGGGCGGTGAGCAGTTCTTC.

The CDR3 loop reads CASSPLQQQSVAGELFF. In DNA form, the CDR3 reads TGTGCCAGCTCACCACTTCAACAACAGTCGGTAGCCGGGGAGCTGTTTTTT. The V gene is TRBV18, the J gene TRBJ2-2; D is ambiguous. The germline gives CDR1 KGHSH, CDR2 LQKENI. Trimming shortened V by 1 base and J by 6 bases, and 18 bases separated the two germline ends. The CDR3 totals 17 residues.

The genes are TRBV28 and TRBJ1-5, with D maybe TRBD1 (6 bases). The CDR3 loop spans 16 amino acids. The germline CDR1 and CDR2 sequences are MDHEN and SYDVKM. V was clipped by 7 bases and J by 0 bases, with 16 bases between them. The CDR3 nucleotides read TGTGCCAGCACCCTCGGGGGCAGCCGTAGCAATCAGCCCCAGCATTTT. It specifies CASTLGGSRSNQPQHF.

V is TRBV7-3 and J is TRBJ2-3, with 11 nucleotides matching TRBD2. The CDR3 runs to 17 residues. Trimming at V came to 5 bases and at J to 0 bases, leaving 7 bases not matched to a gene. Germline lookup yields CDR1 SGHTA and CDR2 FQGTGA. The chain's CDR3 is CASSPGTSGQSTDTQYF. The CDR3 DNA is TGTGCCAGCAGCCCTGGGACTAGCGGTCAGAGCACAGATACGCAGTATTTT.

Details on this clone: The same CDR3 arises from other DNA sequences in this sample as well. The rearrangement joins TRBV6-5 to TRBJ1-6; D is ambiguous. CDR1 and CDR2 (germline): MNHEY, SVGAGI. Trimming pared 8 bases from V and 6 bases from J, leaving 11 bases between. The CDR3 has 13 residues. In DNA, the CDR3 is TGTGCCAGCTCGAGGACGGCTAATTCACCCCTCCACTTT. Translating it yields CASSRTANSPLHF.

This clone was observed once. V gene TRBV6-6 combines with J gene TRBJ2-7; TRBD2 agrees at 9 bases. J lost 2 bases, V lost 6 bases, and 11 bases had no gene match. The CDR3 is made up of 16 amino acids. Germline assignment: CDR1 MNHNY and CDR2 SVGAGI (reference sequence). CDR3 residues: CASRGFAGGRAYEQYF. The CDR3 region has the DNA TGTGCCAGCAGAGGGTTCGCGGGAGGGCGAGCCTACGAGCAGTACTTC.

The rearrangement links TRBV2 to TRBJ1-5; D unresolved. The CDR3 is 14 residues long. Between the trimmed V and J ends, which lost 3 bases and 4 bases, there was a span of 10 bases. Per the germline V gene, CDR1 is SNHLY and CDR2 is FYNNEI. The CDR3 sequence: CASSDRLLNQPQHF. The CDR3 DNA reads TGTGCCAGCAGTGACAGGCTCTTAAATCAGCCCCAGCATTTT.

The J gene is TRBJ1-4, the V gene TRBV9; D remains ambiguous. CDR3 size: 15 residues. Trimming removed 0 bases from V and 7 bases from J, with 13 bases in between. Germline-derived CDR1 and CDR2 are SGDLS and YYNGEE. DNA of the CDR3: TGTGCCAGCAGCGTAGGGGTCCGTGCGGCTGAAAAACTGTTTTTT. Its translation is CASSVGVRAAEKLFF.

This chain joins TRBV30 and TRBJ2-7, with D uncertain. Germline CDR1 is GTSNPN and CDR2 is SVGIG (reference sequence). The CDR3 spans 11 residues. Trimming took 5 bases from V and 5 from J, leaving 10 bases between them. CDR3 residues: CAWAARDEQYF. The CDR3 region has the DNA TGTGCCTGGGCTGCAAGGGACGAGCAGTACTTC.

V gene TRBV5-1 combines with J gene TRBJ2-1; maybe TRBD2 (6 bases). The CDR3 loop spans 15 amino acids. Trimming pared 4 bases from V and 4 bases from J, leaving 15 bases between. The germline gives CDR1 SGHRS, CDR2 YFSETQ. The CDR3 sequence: CASSPRVAEYNEQFF. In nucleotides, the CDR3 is TGCGCCAGCAGCCCCCGGGTAGCGGAATACAATGAGCAGTTCTTC.

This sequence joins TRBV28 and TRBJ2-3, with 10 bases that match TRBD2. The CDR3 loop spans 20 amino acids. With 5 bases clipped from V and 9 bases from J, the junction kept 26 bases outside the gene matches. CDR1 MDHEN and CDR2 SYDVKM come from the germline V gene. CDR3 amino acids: CASSPAGRGASGSPRGTQYF. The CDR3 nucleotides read TGTGCCAGCAGTCCCGCCGGAAGGGGTGCTAGCGGGAGTCCAAGGGGCACGCAGTATTTT.